Following are 26 T cell receptor beta chains from one sample sequenced in a study of identical twins. Each CDR3 protein gets one entry after TCRdb re-called the 5' RACE reads with MiXCR. This sample carries 1.5 million to 2 million distinct CDR3 sequences, roughly a third of them seen once, and the ten largest clones take 0.27%. Sequenced material: cord blood. These receptors were obtained from a newborn girl in good health.

The gene calls are TRBV5-6 and TRBJ1-2; 7 nucleotides agree with TRBD1. The CDR3 covers 14 residues. The J segment lost 2 bases and the V segment lost 1 base, leaving 2 bases of the junction unmatched. The germline gives CDR1 SGHDT, CDR2 YYEEEE. DNA for the CDR3: TGTGCCAGCAGCTTGACAGGGGAGAACTATGGCTACACCTTC. This translates into CASSLTGENYGYTF.

This chain joins TRBV6-1 and TRBJ2-1; 8 nucleotides line up with TRBD2. Germline trimming cut 9 bases from V and 5 bases from J; bases unmatched to any gene: 9. The CDR3 consists of 14 residues. In germline, CDR1 is MNHNS, CDR2 SASEGT. The CDR3 bases are TGTGCCAGTCACATCGGGGGGGCCAACAATGAGCAGTTCTTC. Translated: CASHIGGANNEQFF.

The rearrangement joins TRBV10-3 to TRBJ2-1; D is possibly TRBD2 (6 bases). V lost 0 bases and J lost 6, with 9 bases in between. Germline V CDR1 and CDR2: ENHRY, SYGVKD. There are 14 residues in the CDR3. The chain's CDR3 is CAISESTLANEQFF. CDR3 bases: TGTGCCATCAGTGAGTCGACACTAGCCAATGAGCAGTTCTTC.

Many counts were recorded for this clonotype. The chain carries TRBV10-3 and TRBJ2-3; perhaps D is TRBD1 or TRBD2 (5 bases each). The CDR3 runs 12 residues. Germline V lookup: CDR1 ENHRY, CDR2 SYGVKD. V was pared by 8 bases and J by 6 bases, with 12 bases between. The CDR3 DNA reads as TGTGCCATCGGGGGAACCAAGGATACGCAGTATTTT. Translating it yields CAIGGTKDTQYF.

This clonotype has only a few counts. The chain is built from TRBV24-1 and TRBJ2-4, with D possibly matching TRBD1 (5 bases). There are 12 residues in the CDR3. Germline V gene sequence: CDR1 KGHDR, CDR2 SFDVKD. Deletions cut 2 bases from V and 11 bases from J, with 9 bases between. This CDR3 is CATSDSQGVQYF. The CDR3 region has the DNA TGTGCCACCAGTGATTCTCAGGGCGTTCAGTACTTC.

The chain is built from TRBV27 and TRBJ2-3; D may be TRBD2 (6 bases). Germline-derived CDR1 and CDR2 are MNHEY and SMNVEV (reference sequence). The CDR3 is 15 amino acids. With 4 bases removed from V and 4 bases from J, the gap between germline ends came to 15 bases. The CDR3: CASSSPGWGADTQYF. The CDR3 DNA reads TGTGCCAGCAGTTCCCCGGGATGGGGGGCAGATACGCAGTATTTT.

The chain joins TRBV3-1 to TRBJ1-4, with D perhaps TRBD1 (6 bases). Looked up from germline, CDR1 is LGHDT and CDR2 is YNNKEL (reference sequence). V lost 7 bases to trimming and J lost 7 bases, with 19 bases between them. The CDR3 extends over 15 amino acids. CDR3 sequence reads: CASIARGGLSEKLFF. DNA of the CDR3: TGTGCCAGCATCGCAAGAGGGGGGCTAAGTGAAAAACTGTTTTTT.

V is TRBV29-1 and J is TRBJ2-3; 8 bases map to TRBD2. Unmatched junction bases numbered 7, after V lost 4 bases and J lost 1 base. This CDR3 is 15 amino acids long. CDR1 is SQVTM and CDR2 is ANQGSEA in the germline V gene. DNA for the CDR3: TGCAGCGTTGTACTACTAGCGGAGGGCACAGATACGCAGTATTTT. Protein: CSVVLLAEGTDTQYF.

The chain joins TRBV2 to TRBJ2-7; D remains unclear. The CDR3 covers 13 residues. CDR1 SNHLY and CDR2 FYNNEI come from the germline V gene. V was shortened by 8 bases and J by 3 bases, with 14 bases between the two germline ends. The CDR3 sequence: CASARSLFYEQYF. The CDR3 DNA reads TGTGCCAGCGCAAGATCGTTGTTCTACGAGCAGTACTTC.

This clonotype was detected only a few times. The V and J genes are TRBV5-1 and TRBJ2-1; 7 bases match TRBD2. Per the germline V gene, CDR1 is SGHRS and CDR2 is YFSETQ. The CDR3 is 16 amino acids. V gave up 5 bases and J gave up 0 bases; unmatched junction bases: 8. DNA for the CDR3: TGCGCCAGCAGATGGAATGCGGGAGTCTCCTACAATGAGCAGTTCTTC. Translating gives CASRWNAGVSYNEQFF.

This clonotype was seen only a few times. This chain joins TRBV5-1 and TRBJ2-1, with 10 bases that match TRBD2. The length of the CDR3 is 13 residues. V gave up 10 bases and J gave up 3 bases; unmatched junction bases: 4. The germline V gene has CDR1 SGHRS and CDR2 YFSETQ. The CDR3 sequence: CAGIAGGYNEQFF. As DNA, the CDR3 is TGCGCCGGAATAGCGGGGGGCTACAATGAGCAGTTCTTC.

In its sample, this clonotype was seen a few times. V and J are TRBV6-1 and TRBJ2-1, with 10 nucleotides matching TRBD2. The CDR3 extends over 14 amino acids. V was clipped by 7 bases and J by 5 bases; unmatched bases: 5. Germline V gives CDR1 MNHNS, CDR2 SASEGT. CDR3 in amino acids: CASKRLAGDNEQFF. The DNA of the CDR3 is TGTGCCAGCAAAAGGCTAGCGGGGGACAATGAGCAGTTCTTC.

The chain links TRBV20-1 to TRBJ2-3; TRBD2 agrees at 14 bases. CDR3 length: 14 amino acids. The germline V gene has CDR1 DFQATT and CDR2 SNEGSKA (reference sequence). CDR3 bases: TGCAATGCCGGGACTAGCGGGGGCTCAGATACGCAGTATTTT. The encoded protein is CNAGTSGGSDTQYF.

This clonotype was observed many times. This sequence joins TRBV10-3 and TRBJ2-4, with 7 nucleotides matching TRBD2. The V gene's germline CDR1 is ENHRY and CDR2 SYGVKD. V lost 11 bases to trimming and J lost 8 bases; unmatched junction nucleotides: 6. This CDR3 is 11 amino acids long. In DNA form, the CDR3 reads TGTGCCTCGATGGCGGGGGACATTCAGTACTTC. This gives the protein CASMAGDIQYF.

This clonotype occurred a few times. The rearrangement joins TRBV29-1 to TRBJ2-3; tentative D call: TRBD1 (6 bases). The CDR3 covers 14 residues. Germline CDR1 and CDR2: SQVTM and ANQGSEA. Trimming cost V 6 bases and J 0 bases, with 13 bases left between them. The CDR3 spells CSVAGQSSTDTQYF. The CDR3 bases are TGCAGCGTCGCCGGACAGTCTAGCACAGATACGCAGTATTTT.

The chain couples TRBV27 to TRBJ2-7, with D tentatively TRBD1 (5 bases). This CDR3 contains 15 residues. CDR1 is MNHEY, CDR2 SMNVEV, per germline (reference sequence). Trimming left V 2 bases short and J 0 bases short, with 11 bases between. This CDR3 is CASSLDGARSYEQYF. The CDR3 coding sequence is TGTGCCAGCAGTTTAGATGGGGCCCGCTCCTACGAGCAGTACTTC.

The chain links TRBV24-1 to TRBJ1-2; D is perhaps TRBD1 (6 bases). CDR3 length equals 14 residues. Germline assignment: CDR1 KGHDR and CDR2 SFDVKD. The V gene lost 2 bases and the J gene lost 7 bases, with 13 bases spanning the gap. The CDR3 DNA reads as TGTGCCACCAGTGATTCGGCAGGGGTTTCTGGCTACACCTTC. Translated, it gives CATSDSAGVSGYTF.

This clonotype was seen a handful of times. The chain couples TRBV10-3 to TRBJ1-1, with 7 positions matching TRBD1. With V trimmed by 5 bases and J by 1 base, 10 bases remained unmatched. The CDR3 length is 16 residues. Per the germline V gene, CDR1 is ENHRY and CDR2 is SYGVKD. The CDR3 nucleotides read TGTGCCATCAGTAGACAGGGCGAGGGGGCGAACACTGAAGCTTTCTTT. It yields the protein CAISRQGEGANTEAFF.

This clonotype was counted a few times. The genes are TRBV20-1 and TRBJ2-7; D ambiguous. The CDR3 runs to 12 residues. Germline CDR1 DFQATT, CDR2 SNEGSKA (reference sequence). Trimming stripped 2 bases from V and 7 bases from J, with 12 bases between. The CDR3 region has the DNA TGCAGTGCTAGACCCACCTACAATGAGCAGTACTTC. This sequence encodes CSARPTYNEQYF.

The chain has TRBV25-1 and TRBJ1-1; 8 bases fit TRBD1. Germline V gene lookup returns CDR1 MGHDK and CDR2 SYGVNS. Losses at the gene ends were 1 base for V and 3 bases for J; bases not matched to a gene: 1. This CDR3 has 14 amino acids. CDR3 sequence reads: CASSEWGQDTEAFF. The CDR3 coding sequence is TGTGCCAGCAGTGAATGGGGACAGGACACTGAAGCTTTCTTT.

This clonotype was counted a few times. The genes are TRBV11-2 and TRBJ2-3; TRBD1 matches at 10 bases. This CDR3 region has 16 residues. With 5 bases clipped from V and 6 bases from J, the junction kept 11 bases outside the gene matches. Germline V gene sequence: CDR1 SGHAT, CDR2 FQNNGV. In DNA form, the CDR3 reads TGTGCCAGCAGCAGCCCCCGGGACAGGGGTCTTGATACGCAGTATTTT. This gives the protein CASSSPRDRGLDTQYF.

The sample holds a few counts of this clonotype. The J gene is TRBJ1-4, the V gene TRBV12-3 or TRBV12-4, with a tentative D call TRBD1 (6 bases). The CDR3 length is 16 residues. V lost 6 bases and J lost 8, with 22 bases in between. The CDR3 loop reads CASSLDETGSREKLFF. For the CDR3, the DNA is TGTGCCAGCAGCCTCGATGAGACAGGTAGTCGAGAAAAACTGTTTTTT.

V is TRBV7-8 and J is TRBJ2-3, with D maybe TRBD2 (6 bases). Trimming removed 5 bases at V and 2 bases at J, with 17 bases between. The CDR3 length is 16 residues. Germline V CDR1 and CDR2: SGHVS, FQNEAQ. The CDR3 sequence: CASSLLGQRATDTQYF. CDR3 bases: TGTGCCAGCAGCCTCCTCGGTCAGCGGGCCACAGATACGCAGTATTTT.

This clonotype was seen a handful of times. The chain is built from TRBV5-1 and TRBJ2-7; no firm D call. The germline V gene encodes CDR1 SGHRS and CDR2 YFSETQ. V lost 4 bases to trimming and J lost 5 bases, with 22 bases between them. This CDR3 has 16 residues. DNA for the CDR3: TGCGCCAGCAGCCGTGCCCTCGGACCTTTTAACCACGAGCAGTACTTC. Translating it yields CASSRALGPFNHEQYF.

On this clonotype itself: A read error may produce the germline difference seen at one junction end. CDR3 sequence (DNA): TGCGCCATCCCCAGGGGGAGCACAGATACGCAGTATTTT. Residues: CAIPRGSTDTQYF. V gene TRBV28 combines with J gene TRBJ2-3; 7 nucleotides agree with TRBD1. The germline gives CDR1 MDHEN, CDR2 SYDVKM. The CDR3 is 13 amino acids.

The sample holds a few counts of this clonotype. Here the CDR3 DNA reads TGCAGTGCTAGACCGACAGGGGGGCCTGACACTGAAGCTTTCTTT. It translates to CSARPTGGPDTEAFF. J is TRBJ1-1 and V is TRBV20-1, with 9 bases aligning to TRBD1. J was trimmed by 3 bases and V by 2 bases; bases with no gene match: 7. Germline V gene lookup returns CDR1 DFQATT and CDR2 SNEGSKA (reference sequence). The CDR3 extends over 15 amino acids.